These 32 T cell receptor beta chains were all obtained from the same sample, sequenced in a study of T cells in Graves' hyperthyroidism and ophthalmopathy. The CDR3 regions of TCR beta were amplified from RNA transcripts. The HTBI primer set served for first-round RT-PCR of the TCR CDR3. In TCRdb, the multiplex PCR reads were re-called with MiXCR into one record per CDR3 protein. The top ten hold just over 8% of the sample, which has hundreds of thousands of distinct CDR3 sequences, around 45% seen once. Sequencing was done on a sample of peripheral blood or thyroid tissue (not recorded which). These receptor sequences come from a young woman with Graves' hyperthyroidism.

The rearrangement links TRBV24-1 to TRBJ2-2, with a possible D match to TRBD1 (6 bases). The CDR3 consists of 13 residues. The V end was cut by 11 bases, the J end by 1 base, with 10 bases between. The V gene's germline CDR1 is KGHDR and CDR2 SFDVKD. CDR3 sequence (DNA): TGTGCCATCCTGGACAGGAACACCGGGGAGCTGTTTTTT. Translation: CAILDRNTGELFF.

Comment on this clonotype: A read error is possible here, since a much larger clone lies one base away. The conserved closing phenylalanine or tryptophan is absent in this CDR3, likely reflecting a read error. The rearrangement joins TRBV24-1 to TRBJ2-5; D call uncertain. CDR3 length equals 15 residues. Germline assignment: CDR1 KGHDR and CDR2 SFDVKD. V was pared by 2 bases and J by 1 base, with 10 bases between. In DNA form, the CDR3 reads TGTGCCACCAGTGATTCCCTTGGAACCCAAGAGACCCAGTACCTC. It codes for CATSDSLGTQETQYL.

V and J are TRBV10-3 and TRBJ2-2; no firm D call. The CDR3 has 13 amino acids. The ends were cut back, 4 bases at V and 7 bases at J, with 10 bases in the middle. Germline loops: CDR1 ENHRY, CDR2 SYGVKD. The CDR3 region has the DNA TGTGCCATCAGTGCTGATAGGAGCGGGGAGCTGTTTTTT. Protein sequence: CAISADRSGELFF.

This clonotype was counted ten times or more. The V gene is TRBV15, the J gene TRBJ2-2; 10 positions match TRBD2. Germline V gene data show CDR1 as LNHNV and CDR2 as YYDKDF (reference sequence). J was trimmed by 7 bases and V by 1 base; bases with no gene match: 9. The CDR3 runs 17 residues. DNA of the CDR3: TGTGCCACCAGCAGAGTTTCTAGCGGGAGTCTGGGCGGGGAGCTGTTTTTT. Its translation is CATSRVSSGSLGGELFF.

This clonotype appeared a few times. This chain joins TRBV7-9 and TRBJ1-1; D unresolved. From germline, CDR1 is SEHNR and CDR2 FQNEAQ (reference sequence). CDR3 size: 15 residues. V dropped 6 bases and J dropped 1 base, with 15 bases sitting between them. CDR3 loop: CASRLHSLPNTEAFF. CDR3 DNA sequence: TGTGCCAGCAGGTTACATAGCCTTCCGAACACTGAAGCTTTCTTT.

This clonotype was observed a few times. V gene TRBV7-3 combines with J gene TRBJ2-5; tentative D call: TRBD1 (6 bases). The CDR3 loop spans 15 amino acids. V was cut by 6 bases and J by 1 base, with 15 bases left in between. From germline, CDR1 is SGHTA and CDR2 FQGTGA. CDR3 residues: CASSKLGTPQETQYF. The DNA of the CDR3 is TGTGCCAGCAGTAAACTCGGGACACCCCAAGAGACCCAGTACTTC.

This clonotype was seen repeatedly, ten times or more. The CDR3 sequence: CATSRGASYEQYF. The CDR3 DNA reads TGTGCCACCAGTCGGGGGGCTTCCTACGAGCAGTACTTC. The J gene is TRBJ2-7, the V gene TRBV24-1; perhaps TRBD2 as D (7 bases). The CDR3 has 13 amino acids. The germline CDR1 and CDR2 sequences are KGHDR and SFDVKD. With 6 bases removed from V and 1 base from J, the gap between germline ends came to 9 bases.

This clonotype was observed at least ten times. The DNA for the CDR3 is TGTGCCACCAGCGAGACCGGGGAGCTGTTTTTT. Translation: CATSETGELFF. The chain couples TRBV15 to TRBJ2-2, with D uncertain. CDR3 length equals 11 residues. The ends were cut back, 5 bases at V and 5 bases at J, with 3 bases in the middle. Germline V gene lookup returns CDR1 LNHNV and CDR2 YYDKDF (reference sequence).

This clonotype showed up many times. V gene TRBV19 combines with J gene TRBJ1-3; the D is unclear. V was clipped by 1 base and J by 8 bases, with 12 bases between them. The germline V gene has CDR1 LNHDA and CDR2 SQIVND (reference sequence). The CDR3 runs to 14 residues. Here the CDR3 DNA reads TGTGCCAGTAGTATAGTGGCGGCGGAGGACACCATATATTTT. Amino acid sequence: CASSIVAAEDTIYF.

This CDR3 reads CATSDSRDNGGEKLFF. The CDR3, as DNA: TGTGCCACCAGTGATTCCCGGGACAACGGTGGTGAAAAACTGTTTTTT. The rearrangement joins TRBV24-1 to TRBJ1-4; TRBD1 is a possible D gene (6 bases). Germline lookup yields CDR1 KGHDR and CDR2 SFDVKD. Trimming took 2 bases from V and 7 from J, leaving 16 bases between them. CDR3 length: 16 residues.

Details on this clonotype: The junction departs from germline at one end; a sequencing error may be responsible. V is TRBV7-7 and J is TRBJ2-2, with 8 positions matching TRBD2. The CDR3 is made up of 13 amino acids. Germline V gene sequence: CDR1 SSHAT, CDR2 FNYEAQ (reference sequence). The CDR3 coding sequence is TGTGCTAGCAGTTTTAGCGGGGACAATGAGCAGTTTTTT. This encodes CASSFSGDNEQFF. Variable domain in full (rest from reference TRBV7-7 and TRBJ2-2): GAGVSQSPRYKVTKRGQDVTLRCDPISSHATLYWYQQALGQGPEFLTYFNYEAQPDKSGLPSDRFSAERPEGSISTLTIQRTEQRDSAMYRCASSFSGDNEQFFGEGSRLTVL.

The chain couples TRBV25-1 to TRBJ1-6; 8 nucleotides agree with TRBD1. Germline lookup yields CDR1 MGHDK and CDR2 SYGVNS. Unmatched junction bases numbered 6, after V lost 5 bases and J lost 9 bases. CDR3 length equals 14 residues. CDR3 amino acids: CASSTTGGFSPLHF. CDR3 nucleotide sequence: TGTGCCAGCAGTACTACAGGGGGTTTTTCACCCCTCCACTTT.

There are a few counts of this clonotype. J is TRBJ2-7 and V is TRBV5-1; 8 bases are a match to TRBD2. Germline V lookup: CDR1 SGHRS, CDR2 YFSETQ. Trimming removed 3 bases from V and 3 bases from J; junction bases left unmatched: 11. The CDR3 spans 16 residues. The CDR3 protein is CASSSSLAGTDYEQYF. The CDR3 DNA follows: TGCGCCAGCAGCTCGAGTTTAGCGGGAACTGACTACGAGCAGTACTTC. The variable domain in full, with the rest retrieved from reference TRBV5-1 and TRBJ2-7, is KAGVTQTPRYLIKTRGQQVTLSCSPISGHRSVSWYQQTPGQGLQFLFEYFSETQRNKGNFPGRFSGRQFSNSRSEMNVSTLELGDSALYLCASSSSLAGTDYEQYFGPGTRLTVT.

The rearrangement links TRBV20-1 to TRBJ2-7, with 8 bases that match TRBD2. The CDR3 covers 14 residues. J gave up 2 bases and V 4 bases, and 7 bases lay outside the gene matches. Germline CDR1 DFQATT, CDR2 SNEGSKA (reference sequence). The CDR3 sequence is CSATDSGTAYEQYF. In nucleotides, the CDR3 is TGCAGTGCTACTGATAGCGGGACGGCCTACGAGCAGTACTTC.

The table lists this clonotype with a few counts. The V call is TRBV6-5, the J call TRBJ2-6; TRBD1 might be the D (5 bases). CDR1 is MNHEY, CDR2 SVGAGI, per germline. Between the trimmed V and J ends, which lost 5 bases and 4 bases, there was a span of 9 bases. The CDR3 spans 14 residues. For the CDR3, the DNA is TGTGCCAGCAGTCGGCGGACAGGGGCCAACGTCCTGACTTTC. Translation gives CASSRRTGANVLTF.

This clonotype was seen just once. V and J are TRBV29-1 and TRBJ1-4, with D possibly being TRBD1 (6 bases). The CDR3 spans 11 residues. Germline CDR1 reads SQVTM; CDR2 reads ANQGSEA. Trimming cost V 3 bases and J 7 bases, with 6 bases left between them. The CDR3 coding sequence is TGCAGCGTTGACAGGGGTGAAAAACTGTTTTTT. Amino acid sequence: CSVDRGEKLFF.

The chain employs TRBV11-2 and TRBJ2-7, with D perhaps TRBD1 (5 bases). V was shortened by 8 bases and J by 3 bases, with 11 bases between the two germline ends. The CDR3 contains 12 residues. Germline lookup yields CDR1 SGHAT and CDR2 FQNNGV. Written as DNA, the CDR3 is TGTGCCAGCGCACCAGGGTACTACGAGCAGTACTTC. This codes for CASAPGYYEQYF. Variable domain in full (rest from reference TRBV11-2 and TRBJ2-7): EAGVAQSPRYKIIEKRQSVAFWCNPISGHATLYWYQQILGQGPKLLIQFQNNGVVDDSQLPKDRFSAERLKGVDSTLKIQPAKLEDSAVYLCASAPGYYEQYFGPGTRLTVT.

This clonotype was detected only a few times. This chain connects TRBV7-8 to TRBJ2-7, with 11 positions matching TRBD1. V lost 5 bases to trimming and J lost 3 bases; unmatched junction nucleotides: 6. The V gene's germline CDR1 is SGHVS and CDR2 FQNEAQ. CDR3 length equals 15 residues. The CDR3: CASSALGQGDYEQYF. The CDR3 DNA follows: TGTGCCAGCAGCGCACTGGGACAGGGGGACTACGAGCAGTACTTC.

About this clonotype itself: A junction boundary mismatches the germline segment, possibly from a read error. The gene calls are TRBV15 and TRBJ2-5, with TRBD1 identical over 10 bases. Germline CDR1 and CDR2: LNHNV and YYDKDF (reference sequence). CDR3 size: 17 residues. The CDR3 DNA is TGTGCCAGCAGCACCACCGGGACAGGGGCTTACCAAGAGACCCAGTACTTC. Translating it yields CASSTTGTGAYQETQYF.

A few counts support this clonotype. This chain uses TRBV7-9 with TRBJ1-4; D uncertain. CDR3 length: 14 residues. Deletions cut 10 bases from V and 5 bases from J, with 17 bases between. Germline V gene sequence: CDR1 SEHNR, CDR2 FQNEAQ (reference sequence). CDR3 nucleotides: TGTGCCACCTACGACGGGTTGGTCAATGAAAAACTGTTTTTT. Translating it yields CATYDGLVNEKLFF.

The chain has TRBV2 and TRBJ2-5, with 7 bases lining up with TRBD1. Germline-derived CDR1 and CDR2 are SNHLY and FYNNEI. The CDR3 is 13 amino acids. CDR3: CALTGTVQETQYF. In nucleotides, the CDR3 is TGTGCTCTGACCGGGACAGTCCAAGAGACCCAGTACTTC.

The sample holds one count of this clonotype. A much larger clonotype is one base distant, so this may be a read error. This chain uses TRBV10-3 with TRBJ1-4; D is unclear. CDR1 and CDR2 from the germline V gene are ENHRY and SYGVKD. The V and J ends lost 6 bases and 2 bases respectively, with 10 bases between them. The CDR3 loop spans 14 amino acids. The CDR3 DNA is TGTGCCATCAGACCCGATGGGACTAATGAAAAACTGTTTTTT. This gives the protein CAIRPDGTNEKLFF.

V is TRBV6-1 and J is TRBJ2-7; TRBD2 aligns across 13 bases. From germline, CDR1 is MNHNS and CDR2 SASEGT. The CDR3 totals 17 residues. Germline trimming cut 4 bases from V and 7 bases from J; bases unmatched to any gene: 13. CDR3 sequence reads: CASSALTSGRLPGEQYF. In DNA, the CDR3 is TGTGCCAGCAGTGCCCTGACTAGCGGGAGGCTCCCTGGAGAGCAGTACTTC.

This clonotype was recorded a few times. The genes are TRBV14 and TRBJ2-7, with D hard to call. CDR1 is SGHDN and CDR2 is FVKESK in the germline V gene. The CDR3 is 12 amino acids. V shed 4 bases and J shed 7 bases, with 11 bases lying between them. The CDR3 region is CASSPFPGEQYF. The CDR3 nucleotides read TGTGCCAGCAGCCCCTTTCCCGGGGAGCAGTACTTC.

This clonotype showed up just a few times. The chain couples TRBV7-9 to TRBJ1-2; weak D call: TRBD1 (6 bases). The CDR3 spans 16 residues. Germline CDR1 reads SEHNR; CDR2 reads FQNEAQ (reference sequence). V was pared by 5 bases and J by 4 bases, with 20 bases between. Here the CDR3 reads CASSPPSDSHIYGYTF. In nucleotides, the CDR3 is TGTGCCAGCAGCCCCCCGTCGGACAGTCATATCTATGGCTACACCTTC.

V and J are TRBV29-1 and TRBJ2-5, with D possibly TRBD1 on 7 matching bases. The CDR3 has 11 amino acids. CDR1 and CDR2 from the germline V gene are SQVTM and ANQGSEA. The CDR3 nucleotides are TGCAGTCGACAGGGACTGGAGACCCAGTACTTC. Residues: CSRQGLETQYF. The entire variable domain, with the rest obtained from reference TRBV29-1 and TRBJ2-5, is as follows: SAVISQKPSRDICQRGTSLTIQCQVDSQVTMMFWYRQQPGQSLTLIATANQGSEATYESGFVIDKFPISRPNLTFSTLTVSNMSPEDSSIYLCSRQGLETQYFGPGTRLLVL.

There are a few counts of this clonotype. V and J are TRBV19 and TRBJ1-1, with 8 positions matching TRBD1. J was trimmed by 3 bases and V by 7 bases; bases with no gene match: 10. CDR3 length equals 15 residues. Per germline, CDR1 LNHDA and CDR2 SQIVND (reference sequence). Here the CDR3 DNA reads TGTGCCAGTACCCGGACAGGGTGGAAGGACACTGAAGCTTTCTTT. This sequence encodes CASTRTGWKDTEAFF.

This clonotype appeared a few times. The chain employs TRBV2 and TRBJ1-5; D not resolved. Germline CDR1 is SNHLY and CDR2 is FYNNEI. The CDR3 contains 13 residues. The V end lost 5 bases, the J end lost 2 bases, and 7 bases lay between the germline ends. The CDR3 nucleotides read TGTGCCAGCAGTAGGCCAGGCAATCAGCCCCAGCATTTT. Protein product: CASSRPGNQPQHF.

The chain employs TRBV12-3 or TRBV12-4 and TRBJ2-7, with D possibly matching TRBD2 (6 bases). The CDR3 has 15 amino acids. Trimming took off 6 bases at V and 7 bases at J, with 22 bases between the two ends. In nucleotides, the CDR3 is TGTGCCAGCAGCCGAACCCGGACTACCCAAGGGGAGCAGTACTTC. Encoded protein: CASSRTRTTQGEQYF.

There are a few counts of this clonotype. The J gene is TRBJ1-1, the V gene TRBV29-1, with D possibly TRBD1 on 5 matching bases. The germline CDR1 and CDR2 sequences are SQVTM and ANQGSEA. The CDR3 consists of 11 residues. The V gene lost 8 bases and the J gene lost 3 bases, with 10 bases spanning the gap. The CDR3 bases are TGCAGCTTAGCCAGGGACACTGAAGCTTTCTTT. Its protein product is CSLARDTEAFF.

In the case of this clonotype: A much more abundant neighbour one base away suggests this may be a read error. The chain recombines TRBV6-1 with TRBJ1-5, with 8 nucleotides matching TRBD1. CDR1 MNHNS and CDR2 SASEGT come from the germline V gene. This CDR3 has 16 amino acids. With V trimmed by 3 bases and J by 3 bases, 7 bases remained unmatched. The CDR3 DNA sequence: TGTGCCAGCAGTGAGGCGACAGGGGCCCTCAATCAGCCCCAGCATTTT. Translated: CASSEATGALNQPQHF.

At least ten counts were recorded for this clonotype. This chain links TRBV7-9 with TRBJ1-4; tentatively, D is TRBD1 (6 bases). Trimming left V 4 bases short and J 7 bases short, with 16 bases between. CDR1 is SEHNR, CDR2 FQNEAQ, per germline (reference sequence). The CDR3 contains 15 residues. The CDR3 DNA follows: TGTGCCAGCAGCTACCGTGAGGGGACAAGTGAAAAACTGTTTTTT. It translates to CASSYREGTSEKLFF.